What follows are 17 T cell receptor beta chains derived from one specimen sequenced in a study of cytomegalovirus exposure and HLA in healthy donors. This PCR relied on a set of 60 Vbeta primers and 13 Jbeta primers. Method: immunoSEQ multiplex PCR; TCRdb's copy keeps in-frame clones and lacks some. The repertoire holds 200,000 to 250,000 clones, about 85% seen once, with approximately 10% in the top ten. Sequencing was carried out using PBMCs. The receptors were sampled from a woman aged 45-65 years in good health and CMV-seropositive.

This chain connects TRBV27 to TRBJ2-7; 11 bases match TRBD1. After removal of 6 bases from V and 1 base from J, the junction contained 11 bases not matched to a gene. This CDR3 region has 17 residues. Per the germline V gene, CDR1 is MNHEY and CDR2 is SMNVEV (reference sequence). DNA of the CDR3: TGTGCCAGCAGCATCTTTGGGACAGGGGGTGTTTCCTACGAGCAGTACTTC. This codes for CASSIFGTGGVSYEQYF.

The gene calls are TRBV10-3 and TRBJ1-4; no clear D. Germline V lookup: CDR1 ENHRY, CDR2 SYGVKD. This CDR3 region has 15 residues. The V end lost 0 bases, the J end lost 3 bases, and 8 bases lay between the germline ends. The chain's CDR3 is CAISESNTANEKLFF. The DNA for the CDR3 is TGTGCCATCAGTGAGTCGAATACAGCTAATGAAAAACTGTTTTTT.

The chain is built from TRBV30 and TRBJ1-2, with TRBD1 identical over 8 bases. J was trimmed by 8 bases and V by 2 bases; bases with no gene match: 7. Germline CDR1 reads GTSNPN; CDR2 reads SVGIG (reference sequence). The CDR3 has 13 amino acids. CDR3 loop: CAWSRQGASGYTF. The CDR3, as DNA: TGTGCCTGGAGTCGGCAGGGGGCTAGCGGCTACACCTTC.

The V and J genes are TRBV25-1 and TRBJ2-3; maybe TRBD2 (6 bases). V lost 1 base, J lost 2 bases, and 13 bases lay in between. The germline gives CDR1 MGHDK, CDR2 SYGVNS. There are 16 residues in the CDR3. The DNA of the CDR3 is TGTGCCAGCAGTGAATGGGGTCGGGGGACCACAGATACGCAGTATTTT. It is translated as CASSEWGRGTTDTQYF.

The chain is built from TRBV30 and TRBJ1-6; unclear D gene. V lost 2 bases to trimming and J lost 9 bases, with 8 bases between them. The CDR3 covers 12 residues. In germline, CDR1 is GTSNPN, CDR2 SVGIG (reference sequence). CDR3 nucleotide sequence: TGTGCCTGGAGTTCCCCTTTTTCACCCCTCCACTTT. Translating gives CAWSSPFSPLHF.

The chain joins TRBV5-1 to TRBJ1-1; D unclear. The V gene's germline CDR1 is SGHRS and CDR2 YFSETQ. There are 13 residues in the CDR3. Trimming took 4 bases from V and 6 from J, leaving 13 bases between them. Here the CDR3 reads CASSQAGNPEAFF. DNA of the CDR3: TGCGCCAGCAGCCAGGCGGGTAACCCTGAAGCTTTCTTT. Full variable domain (missing parts from reference TRBV5-1 and TRBJ1-1): KAGVTQTPRYLIKTRGQQVTLSCSPISGHRSVSWYQQTPGQGLQFLFEYFSETQRNKGNFPGRFSGRQFSNSRSEMNVSTLELGDSALYLCASSQAGNPEAFFGQGTRLTVV.

The rearrangement links TRBV4-1 to TRBJ2-3; TRBD1 aligns across 7 bases. The CDR3 runs 17 residues. Germline assignment: CDR1 MGHRA and CDR2 YSYEKL. The V and J ends lost 8 bases and 2 bases, in that order; junction bases with no gene match: 16. The CDR3 region has the DNA TGCGCCAGCCGGCGGAGACAGGGCAACTTGCCCACAGATACGCAGTATTTT. This codes for CASRRRQGNLPTDTQYF.

This chain connects TRBV2 to TRBJ2-4, with 8 bases aligning to TRBD1. The CDR3 spans 14 residues. Unmatched junction bases numbered 8, after V lost 8 bases and J lost 5 bases. Germline-derived CDR1 and CDR2 are SNHLY and FYNNEI. The CDR3 DNA follows: TGTGCCAGCGACAGGGGCGTGTGGGAAAACATTCAGTACTTC. Encoded protein: CASDRGVWENIQYF.

The chain recombines TRBV6-5 with TRBJ2-5; 7 positions agree with TRBD2. Germline V gene data show CDR1 as MNHEY and CDR2 as SVGAGI. The trim removed 0 bases at V and 3 bases at J, leaving 4 bases unmatched. The CDR3 totals 15 residues. The CDR3, as DNA: TGTGCCAGCAGTTACTCCACCCGGGGGGAAGAGACCCAGTACTTC. Protein: CASSYSTRGEETQYF.

The V gene is TRBV29-1, the J gene TRBJ1-2; D remains unclear. Trimming pared 0 bases from V and 0 bases from J, leaving 8 bases between. CDR3 length: 14 residues. Looked up from germline, CDR1 is SQVTM and CDR2 is ANQGSEA. This CDR3 reads CSVEEFRTNYGYTF. The CDR3 DNA follows: TGCAGCGTTGAAGAATTCAGGACTAACTATGGCTACACCTTC. Full variable domain (rest looked up from reference TRBV29-1 and TRBJ1-2): SAVISQKPSRDICQRGTSLTIQCQVDSQVTMMFWYRQQPGQSLTLIATANQGSEATYESGFVIDKFPISRPNLTFSTLTVSNMSPEDSSIYLCSVEEFRTNYGYTFGSGTRLTVV.

This rearrangement joins TRBV19 to TRBJ2-7, with 13 bases identical to TRBD2. The germline V gene has CDR1 LNHDA and CDR2 SQIVND (reference sequence). The CDR3 is made up of 14 amino acids. V shed 3 bases, J shed 6 bases, and the junction held 2 bases outside the gene matches. The DNA of the CDR3 is TGTGCCAGTAGTATCCGACTAGCGGGGGGCGAGCAGTACTTC. This sequence encodes CASSIRLAGGEQYF.

The chain couples TRBV7-8 to TRBJ1-5; D may be TRBD1 (5 bases). The CDR3 is made up of 17 amino acids. In germline, CDR1 is SGHVS, CDR2 FQNEAQ. V lost 2 bases, J lost 6 bases, and 20 bases lay in between. The CDR3 protein is CASSLSIEGQGGQPQHF. CDR3 sequence (DNA): TGTGCCAGCAGCTTATCGATCGAAGGGCAGGGCGGTCAGCCCCAGCATTTT.

The chain uses TRBV7-2 and TRBJ2-3; D unresolved. V lost 1 base and J 4 bases, leaving 9 bases between the germline ends. Germline CDR1 is SGHTA and CDR2 is FQGNSA. CDR3 length: 14 amino acids. In DNA form, the CDR3 reads TGTGCCAGCAGCTTAGTAGGCGGCGCAGATACGCAGTATTTT. It encodes CASSLVGGADTQYF.

This chain's CDR3 is CASSYGQGGYNEQFF. The CDR3 DNA follows: TGTGCCAGCAGCTATGGACAGGGGGGGTACAATGAGCAGTTCTTC. V is TRBV5-6 and J is TRBJ2-1; the match to TRBD1 covers 10 bases. The trim removed 3 bases at V and 4 bases at J, leaving 4 bases unmatched. Germline V gene data show CDR1 as SGHDT and CDR2 as YYEEEE. The CDR3 has 15 residues.

The chain is built from TRBV5-1 and TRBJ2-2, with TRBD1 identical over 7 bases. The CDR3 is 15 residues long. Looked up from germline, CDR1 is SGHRS and CDR2 is YFSETQ. V was clipped by 0 bases and J by 7 bases; unmatched bases: 6. The CDR3 region has the DNA TGCGCCAGCAGCTTGGCCGGGACAGATAACGGGGAGCTGTTTTTT. Protein: CASSLAGTDNGELFF.

The gene calls are TRBV30 and TRBJ1-5; 7 bases align to TRBD1. The CDR3 loop spans 15 amino acids. J lost 0 bases, V lost 2 bases, and 4 bases had no gene match. Germline V gene sequence: CDR1 GTSNPN, CDR2 SVGIG (reference sequence). Here the CDR3 DNA reads TGTGCCTGGAGTATTGGACAGGTTAGCAATCAGCCCCAGCATTTT. This codes for CAWSIGQVSNQPQHF.

J is TRBJ1-1 and V is TRBV6-5, with D possibly matching TRBD1 (6 bases). The CDR3 runs 15 residues. Germline V gene data show CDR1 as MNHEY and CDR2 as SVGAGI. V lost 0 bases to trimming and J lost 1 base, with 9 bases between them. Written as DNA, the CDR3 is TGTGCCAGCAGTTACTCCGGCAGGGGGAACACTGAAGCTTTCTTT. Its protein is CASSYSGRGNTEAFF.